This T cell receptor (beta chain) was found in a study of early T cells in non-severe SARS-CoV-2 infection. The wider study: The sequenced material was bulk RNA from unsorted whole blood, and its chains were unpaired. Notes on the study in general: Using VDJdb, the matching emphasized anti-spike CD8 responses while missing private and CD4 specificities.

Each single cDNA molecule received a unique molecular identifier. One entry per CDR3 protein, called by TCRdb with MiXCR from the 5' RACE reads. Of tens of thousands of distinct CDR3 sequences in the sample, about 11% were seen once. This clonotype was counted between two and nine times. Its specificity is not known. The sequencing input was whole blood. The clonotype comes from an adult who was a healthcare worker with PCR-confirmed SARS-CoV-2 infection or an uninfected control (not recorded which).

CDR3 nucleotides: TGTGCCAGCAGCTTAGGCCAGGACTGGCCCCAGCATTTT. Its translation: CASSLGQDWPQHF. V and J are TRBV7-2 and TRBJ1-5; D remains ambiguous. V lost 1 base and J 9 bases, leaving 10 bases between the germline ends. This CDR3 comprises 13 residues. Germline CDR1 is SGHTA and CDR2 is FQGNSA.